This record looks at one TCR beta chain sequence and its context. Produced via immunoSEQ multiplex PCR; TCRdb's table is partial and in-frame only. The repertoire includes 150,000 to 200,000 clones, 84% of them detected once, and about 3.3% sits in the top ten. Categorization into cohorts depended on clinical history that participants reported. The data derive from a study of blood T cell repertoires in COVID-19. The overall study: The United States, Italy and Spain supplied acute and convalescent COVID-19 samples. T cells, B-cell-depleted T cells, or PBMCs supplied cDNA or gDNA.

The CDR3 totals 15 residues. Germline loops: CDR1 SGHRS, CDR2 YFSETQ. Trimming shortened V by 5 bases and J by 5 bases, and 19 bases separated the two germline ends. V gene TRBV5-1 combines with J gene TRBJ1-1, with a weak D call TRBD1 (5 bases). The sample taken for sequencing was PBMCs or T cells enriched from blood (not recorded which). The TCR comes from a woman in her twenties or thirties who had been exposed to COVID-19. The CDR3 nucleotides read TGCGCCAGCAGTCTCCAGGGAGGAACATCGACTGAAGCTTTCTTT. Encoded protein: CASSLQGGTSTEAFF.